This entry describes one TCR beta chain. Which antigen it targets is not known. Base-call qualities are not available, and no considerably larger clone is one nucleotide away. The data belong to a study of blood T cells in healthy people across ages (dated by TCRdb to about 2015). The study in broad terms: Template switching captured roughly one uniquely barcoded TCR beta cDNA molecule per two T cells in model experiments. To track age-related changes in TCR beta repertoire diversity, the study relied on deep sequencing normalized with unique cDNA molecular identifiers. Donors were grouped into four age groups: young (average about 15 years), middle-aged (approximately 41), aged (about 60) and long-lived (approximately 78). Donors of different ages were randomly distributed across sequencing lanes to avoid experimental bias. For two donors (one aged 18 to 30 and one aged 80 or older), the study analyzed two additional independent replicas of 1 million unique cDNA reads from the same blood draw. General findings and caveats noted by the study authors: Compared with the aged group, the long-lived group had more naive CD4+ T cells, fewer expanded clones and increased TCR diversity, a pattern suggesting age selection. Total diversity estimates from one million sequenced T cells were considered lower bounds and underestimates. Conclusive comparison of naive and antigen-experienced compartments was prevented by the profiling of bulk unsorted PBMCs. Donor CMV infection status was unknown, potentially confounding age-related changes in expanded clonotypes. Observed TCR beta diversity per million T cells fell roughly linearly with age, and a significant reduction was already apparent by age about 36. The percentage of naive T cells measured by flow cytometry correlated strongly with observed TCR beta diversity.

Receptor libraries were prepared by 5' RACE. TCRdb names Illumina HiSeq 2500 as the instrument used. A second PCR of about 6 to 11 cycles was run with a J-beta primer mix and a sample-barcoded 5' primer. A unique molecular identifier was introduced onto each TCR beta cDNA molecule by a template-switch 5' adaptor carrying 12 random nucleotides. Each sample yielded at least 3 million CDR3-containing paired-end reads. First-strand cDNA synthesis was performed from all RNA using the Mint cDNA synthesis kit, with priming by a TRBC-specific oligonucleotide. Following uracil-DNA glycosylase treatment, all cDNA underwent a first 18-cycle PCR with the universal primers M1SS and BC2_uni_R. In the authors' own workflow: Each sample was normalized by randomly selecting 1 million high-quality reads, each carrying a distinct molecular identifier. Instead of being binned into consensus sequences, reads that shared molecular identifiers were thrown out. MiTCR, set to a Q25 quality threshold and the strictest error-elimination algorithm, was used for CDR3 identification, clonotype clustering and error correction. A nonparametric unseen species model with Euler transformation was used to estimate lower-bound total TCR beta diversity. TCRdb cleaned the public reads at Q25 with fastp, built clones with MiXCR and kept in-frame beta chains. Each entry is one CDR3 protein sequence, shown with its most common DNA and genes. Clone size and V and J calls follow TCRdb, not the original study. For this sample there are hundreds of thousands of distinct CDR3 sequences; around 50% appear just once. The ten most abundant clones make up 20% to 30% of the sample.

Systemically healthy Caucasian individuals from Russia, some 36 in total and aged about 6 to 95 years, were included as donors. Each donor gave about 9.7 milliliters of peripheral blood, drawn into EDTA-treated Vacutainer tubes. Ficoll-Paque density-gradient centrifugation was used to isolate PBMCs, with at least 7 million per sample. Total RNA, at least 6 micrograms per sample, was extracted from PBMCs with Trizol reagent. The percentages of naive CD45RAhigh/CD27high T cells were determined by flow cytometry on a PBMC aliquot from every donor. The junction shows trimming of 0 bases on V and 4 bases on J, plus 16 bases between the germline ends. From the germline V gene (reference sequence), CDR1 is LGHDT and CDR2 is YNNKEL. Measured from the cysteine to the phenylalanine, the CDR3 is 16 residues long. Just CDR3 DNA is preserved here, 48 bases in frame from base 1.

What was sequenced was blood. The chain uses TRBV3-1 and TRBJ2-7, with TRBD2 as a weak D call on 6 bases. The clonotype originates from a man between 35 and 55 years old in good health. The CDR3 region: CASSQDGGPRLYEQYF. The nucleotide sequence is TGTGCCAGCAGCCAAGACGGAGGGCCCAGACTATACGAGCAGTACTTC.